Below, 31 T cell receptor beta chains from the same sample are listed, as sequenced in a study of shared clonotypes between healthy human individuals. The data were produced by immunoSEQ multiplex PCR, yet TCRdb's version contains in-frame clones alone and is incomplete. Of about 710,000 clones detected, roughly 72% appear once; the ten largest clones hold around 1.8%. Source material: memory CD4+ T cells sorted from blood. Subset reported: CD45RA-negative fraction. The receptors here all came from a woman aged 30 to 39 in good health.

The chain is built from TRBV19 and TRBJ2-7; D is tentatively TRBD1 or TRBD2 (7 bases each). Between the trimmed V and J ends, which lost 4 bases and 0 bases, there was a span of 10 bases. Germline V gene lookup returns CDR1 LNHDA and CDR2 SQIVND (reference sequence). This CDR3 comprises 14 residues. CDR3 in amino acids: CASSKRDSSYEQYF. CDR3 coding DNA: TGTGCCAGTAGTAAGCGGGACAGCTCCTACGAGCAGTACTTC.

This clone was counted many times. The rearrangement links TRBV4-1 to TRBJ2-2; no clear D. V lost 4 bases, J lost 4 bases, and 7 bases lay in between. The CDR3 length is 13 residues. Germline V gene data show CDR1 as MGHRA and CDR2 as YSYEKL. CDR3 in DNA: TGCGCCAGCAGCCCCTTAATCACCGGGGAGCTGTTTTTT. This translates into CASSPLITGELFF.

This rearrangement joins TRBV5-1 to TRBJ2-3, with TRBD1 as a possible D gene (5 bases). Germline CDR1 SGHRS, CDR2 YFSETQ. The ends were cut back, 5 bases at V and 2 bases at J, with 9 bases in the middle. This CDR3 has 13 amino acids. The CDR3 nucleotides are TGCGCCAGCAGTGACAGAGACACAGATACGCAGTATTTT. Translating gives CASSDRDTDTQYF.

V usage is TRBV28 and J usage is TRBJ2-1, with 7 bases identical to TRBD1. V was clipped by 10 bases and J by 9 bases; unmatched bases: 12. In germline, CDR1 is MDHEN, CDR2 SYDVKM. The CDR3 spans 13 residues. The CDR3 sequence is CAIQQGILFEQFF. The CDR3 DNA follows: TGTGCCATCCAACAGGGGATCCTCTTTGAGCAGTTCTTC.

The CDR3 coding sequence is TGTGCCAGCAGCTTAGACGAGGGCCAGTACTTC. This sequence encodes CASSLDEGQYF. This sequence joins TRBV11-2 and TRBJ2-5; possible D gene TRBD2, 5 bases. This CDR3 comprises 11 residues. Trimming removed 0 bases at V and 10 bases at J, with 6 bases between. CDR1 is SGHAT, CDR2 FQNNGV, per germline.

Concerning this clone itself: A much bigger clone sits one base away, suggesting this may be a read error. The sample holds other DNA sequences that translate to the same CDR3. This chain links TRBV5-1 with TRBJ2-6, with D possibly TRBD2 on 5 matching bases. V lost 3 bases and J 1 base, leaving 5 bases between the germline ends. CDR3 length equals 14 residues. CDR1 is SGHRS, CDR2 YFSETQ, per germline. The CDR3 protein is CASSSGSGANVLTF. CDR3 nucleotides: TGCGCCAGCAGCTCGGGGTCTGGGGCCAACGTCCTGACTTTC. Combining the CDR3 with reference TRBV5-1 and TRBJ2-6 gives the whole variable domain KAGVTQTPRYLIKTRGQQVTLSCSPISGHRSVSWYQQTPGQGLQFLFEYFSETQRNKGNFPGRFSGRQFSNSRSEMNVSTLELGDSALYLCASSSGSGANVLTFGAGSRLTVL.

The chain couples TRBV6-1 to TRBJ2-2; D is unresolved. The germline CDR1 and CDR2 sequences are MNHNS and SASEGT. The germline V and J ends were trimmed by 6 bases and 4 bases, with 9 bases remaining between them. This CDR3 region has 13 residues. CDR3 sequence reads: CASSRKGTGELFF. In DNA, the CDR3 is TGTGCCAGCAGCCGAAAGGGCACCGGGGAGCTGTTTTTT.

This clone came up many times. The chain recombines TRBV5-1 with TRBJ2-7; unclear D gene. V was trimmed by 4 bases and J by 2 bases, leaving 13 bases between them. CDR1 is SGHRS and CDR2 is YFSETQ in the germline V gene. This CDR3 spans 14 amino acids. The CDR3 DNA reads TGCGCCAGCAGCCAGAACAGTGGAACCTACGAGCAGTACTTC. Amino acids: CASSQNSGTYEQYF.

V and J are TRBV28 and TRBJ2-5; 9 nucleotides match TRBD1. This CDR3 has 16 amino acids. Losses at the gene ends were 5 bases for V and 5 bases for J; bases not matched to a gene: 12. Germline V gene sequence: CDR1 MDHEN, CDR2 SYDVKM. In DNA, the CDR3 is TGTGCCAGCAGTACGACCGGGACAGGGTATGGGGAGACCCAGTACTTC. Encoded protein: CASSTTGTGYGETQYF. Together with reference TRBV28 and TRBJ2-5, the CDR3 gives the full variable domain: DVKVTQSSRYLVKRTGEKVFLECVQDMDHENMFWYRQDPGLGLRLIYFSYDVKMKEKGDIPEGYSVSREKKERFSLILESASTNQTSMYLCASSTTGTGYGETQYFGPGTRLLVL.

The chain uses TRBV2 and TRBJ2-1; D may be TRBD2 (6 bases). Germline-derived CDR1 and CDR2 are SNHLY and FYNNEI. V lost 2 bases and J lost 12, with 17 bases in between. The CDR3 consists of 14 residues. The CDR3 nucleotides are TGTGCCAGCAGTGAATCCCAGCCGGGACTGGTGCAGTTCTTC. Amino acid sequence: CASSESQPGLVQFF.

As to this clone: Just one base apart from a much larger clone, this may be a read error. V gene TRBV5-4 combines with J gene TRBJ1-2; D possibly corresponds to TRBD1 (5 bases). CDR3 length: 13 residues. Germline V gives CDR1 SGHNT, CDR2 YYREEE (reference sequence). V was cut by 5 bases and J by 2 bases, with 10 bases left in between. The CDR3 loop reads CASRLDRNYGYTF. The CDR3 nucleotides read TGTGCCAGCAGGTTAGACAGAAACTATGGCTACACCTTC.

This chain links TRBV19 with TRBJ2-3; TRBD2 might be the D (6 bases). In germline, CDR1 is LNHDA, CDR2 SQIVND (reference sequence). Deletions cut 7 bases from V and 7 bases from J, with 9 bases between. The CDR3 consists of 11 residues. The CDR3 reads CASNGRYTQYF. The CDR3 DNA follows: TGTGCCAGTAACGGGAGATATACGCAGTATTTT. The complete variable domain, with remaining parts taken from reference TRBV19 and TRBJ2-3, reads DGGITQSPKYLFRKEGQNVTLSCEQNLNHDAMYWYRQDPGQGLRLIYYSQIVNDFQKGDIAEGYSVSREKKESFPLTVTSAQKNPTAFYLCASNGRYTQYFGPGTRLTVL.

The chain is built from TRBV5-1 and TRBJ2-7; perhaps D is TRBD1 or TRBD2 (5 bases each). V was shortened by 3 bases and J by 6 bases, with 16 bases between the two germline ends. The CDR3 is made up of 14 amino acids. Germline V gene data show CDR1 as SGHRS and CDR2 as YFSETQ. CDR3 in DNA: TGCGCCAGCAGCTCCGGGACCGAAGGATCCGAGCAGTACTTC. It codes for CASSSGTEGSEQYF. Full variable domain (remainder filled in from reference TRBV5-1 and TRBJ2-7): KAGVTQTPRYLIKTRGQQVTLSCSPISGHRSVSWYQQTPGQGLQFLFEYFSETQRNKGNFPGRFSGRQFSNSRSEMNVSTLELGDSALYLCASSSGTEGSEQYFGPGTRLTVT.

This clone was seen repeatedly, ten times or more. The chain is built from TRBV5-1 and TRBJ2-1; weak D call: TRBD1 (6 bases). This CDR3 spans 13 amino acids. Trimming shortened V by 0 bases and J by 9 bases, and 10 bases separated the two germline ends. Per germline, CDR1 SGHRS and CDR2 YFSETQ. The CDR3 nucleotides are TGCGCCAGCAGCTTGGACAGGGTAGCTGAGCAGTTCTTC. Encoded protein: CASSLDRVAEQFF.

The chain recombines TRBV5-6 with TRBJ2-3, with TRBD2 matching over 10 bases. Germline CDR1 SGHDT, CDR2 YYEEEE. CDR3 length equals 14 residues. V shed 0 bases and J 6 bases; nucleotides not matched to a gene: 1. The CDR3, as DNA: TGTGCCAGCAGCTTGGCGACTAGCGGGGATACGCAGTATTTT. The encoded protein is CASSLATSGDTQYF.

Only one count was recorded for this clone. The chain combines TRBV28 with TRBJ2-6; the D gene is possibly TRBD1 (5 bases). This CDR3 spans 17 amino acids. The germline V and J ends were trimmed by 2 bases and 3 bases, with 14 bases remaining between them. The germline V gene encodes CDR1 MDHEN and CDR2 SYDVKM. The CDR3 sequence is CASSLRGGVDGANVLTF. CDR3 bases: TGTGCCAGCAGTTTAAGGGGTGGGGTCGATGGGGCCAACGTCCTGACTTTC.

V usage is TRBV28 and J usage is TRBJ2-7; D is uncertain. The V gene lost 7 bases and the J gene lost 2 bases, with 9 bases spanning the gap. Germline CDR1 is MDHEN and CDR2 is SYDVKM. The CDR3 runs to 12 residues. CDR3 sequence: CASTTGAYEQYF. The CDR3 DNA is TGTGCCAGCACGACTGGAGCCTACGAGCAGTACTTC.

This clone has just a few counts. V and J are TRBV28 and TRBJ1-5, with D tentatively TRBD1 (6 bases). Germline V gene sequence: CDR1 MDHEN, CDR2 SYDVKM. Trimming took 10 bases from V and 4 from J, leaving 17 bases between them. The CDR3 spans 14 residues. CDR3 sequence (DNA): TGTGCCACCTCGACAGGCACCGCAAATCAGCCCCAGCATTTT. As protein: CATSTGTANQPQHF.

The rearrangement uses TRBV29-1 and TRBJ2-5, with a tentative D call TRBD1 (6 bases). The germline gives CDR1 SQVTM, CDR2 ANQGSEA. This CDR3 spans 16 amino acids. V lost 7 bases and J lost 5, with 26 bases in between. CDR3 protein: CSAAGLPGHLLETQYF. Written as DNA, the CDR3 is TGCAGCGCCGCCGGGTTACCGGGACACTTGTTGGAGACCCAGTACTTC.

The chain has TRBV5-5 and TRBJ2-1, with 8 bases lining up with TRBD2. Germline CDR1 SGHKS, CDR2 YYEKEE (reference sequence). The CDR3 contains 13 residues. J lost 10 bases, V lost 0 bases, and 3 bases had no gene match. In nucleotides, the CDR3 is TGTGCCAGCAGCTTGGCGGGAGGGCAAGAGCAGTTCTTC. Its translation is CASSLAGGQEQFF.

There are a few counts of this clone. V usage is TRBV2 and J usage is TRBJ1-2; no firm D call. CDR3 length equals 14 residues. Germline CDR1 and CDR2: SNHLY and FYNNEI. Trimming pared 8 bases from V and 6 bases from J, leaving 19 bases between. CDR3 sequence reads: CASANRRLRDGYTF. In nucleotides, the CDR3 is TGTGCCAGCGCTAACAGAAGATTAAGGGATGGCTACACCTTC.

Turning to this clone: Other nucleotide sequences in the sample specify the same CDR3. The chain combines TRBV27 with TRBJ2-5, with 10 positions matching TRBD1. Germline-derived CDR1 and CDR2 are MNHEY and SMNVEV (reference sequence). Unmatched junction bases numbered 5, after V lost 2 bases and J lost 5 bases. The CDR3 covers 15 residues. The CDR3 loop is CASSLRDRGRETQYF. CDR3 in DNA: TGTGCCAGCAGTTTACGGGACAGGGGTCGTGAGACCCAGTACTTC.

Comment on this clone: Other nucleotide sequences from this sample produce the same CDR3. This chain links TRBV7-2 with TRBJ2-3, with unresolved D. The CDR3 is 14 amino acids. V was trimmed by 1 base and J by 0 bases, leaving 5 bases between them. Germline values: CDR1 SGHTA, CDR2 FQGNSA. CDR3 loop: CASSLGTSTDTQYF. CDR3 bases: TGTGCCAGCAGCTTAGGGACCAGCACAGATACGCAGTATTTT.

The chain uses TRBV13 and TRBJ2-1; TRBD2 agrees at 12 bases. This CDR3 has 17 residues. The V gene's germline CDR1 is PRHDT and CDR2 FYEKMQ (reference sequence). J lost 5 bases, V lost 4 bases, and 9 bases had no gene match. The CDR3 nucleotides are TGTGCCAGCAGCTCGACGACTAGCGGGAGTTCTCACAATGAGCAGTTCTTC. Encoded protein: CASSSTTSGSSHNEQFF.

The genes are TRBV7-9 and TRBJ2-2; TRBD2 matches at 10 bases. CDR3 length equals 16 residues. Germline loops: CDR1 SEHNR, CDR2 FQNEAQ (reference sequence). The ends lost 4 bases at V and 5 bases at J; junction bases unmatched: 7. The CDR3 is CASSSSSGRRTGELFF. In DNA, the CDR3 is TGTGCCAGCAGCTCATCTAGCGGGAGAAGGACCGGGGAGCTGTTTTTT. Using reference TRBV7-9 and TRBJ2-2 for the parts outside the CDR3, the full variable domain is DTGVSQNPRHKITKRGQNVTFRCDPISEHNRLYWYRQTLGQGPEFLTYFQNEAQLEKSRLLSDRFSAERPKGSFSTLEIQRTEQGDSAMYLCASSSSSGRRTGELFFGEGSRLTVL.

This chain links TRBV5-1 with TRBJ2-7, with D possibly being TRBD2 (5 bases). Germline assignment: CDR1 SGHRS and CDR2 YFSETQ. CDR3 length equals 13 residues. Trimming took off 4 bases at V and 7 bases at J, with 15 bases between the two ends. CDR3 in DNA: TGCGCCAGCAGCCATAGCGTGGTTGGGGAGCAGTACTTC. This gives the protein CASSHSVVGEQYF.

The CDR3 loop reads CASSPPPMGQGAYEQYF. As DNA, the CDR3 is TGTGCCAGCAGTCCACCCCCTATGGGGCAGGGGGCCTACGAGCAGTACTTC. The rearrangement joins TRBV28 to TRBJ2-7; 7 bases map to TRBD1. Per germline, CDR1 MDHEN and CDR2 SYDVKM. The CDR3 covers 17 residues. With V trimmed by 5 bases and J by 2 bases, 15 bases remained unmatched.

Note on this clone: A far larger clone is one nucleotide away, so this likely arose from a read error. The same CDR3 arises from other DNA sequences in this sample as well. The chain has TRBV4-1 and TRBJ1-2; the D gene is possibly TRBD1 (6 bases). The length of the CDR3 is 15 residues. V was trimmed by 3 bases and J by 5 bases, leaving 16 bases between them. The germline gives CDR1 MGHRA, CDR2 YSYEKL. The DNA of the CDR3 is TGCGCCAGCAGCCAGCCCGGACAGCGAAATTATGGCTACACCTTC. Encoded protein: CASSQPGQRNYGYTF.

The gene calls are TRBV28 and TRBJ1-1, with 7 bases fitting TRBD1. The CDR3 totals 14 residues. V trimming: 2 bases; J trimming: 6 bases; junction bases outside the gene matches: 6. Germline V lookup: CDR1 MDHEN, CDR2 SYDVKM. In DNA form, the CDR3 reads TGTGCCAGCAGTTTACCTACAGGGGATCCTGAAGCTTTCTTT. It is translated as CASSLPTGDPEAFF. The full variable domain, its missing parts supplied by reference TRBV28 and TRBJ1-1, is DVKVTQSSRYLVKRTGEKVFLECVQDMDHENMFWYRQDPGLGLRLIYFSYDVKMKEKGDIPEGYSVSREKKERFSLILESASTNQTSMYLCASSLPTGDPEAFFGQGTRLTVV.

J is TRBJ2-5 and V is TRBV5-5, with TRBD1 identical over 7 bases. The junction had 7 bases not matched to a gene; V was cut back by 7 bases and J by 1 base. This CDR3 has 14 residues. From germline, CDR1 is SGHKS and CDR2 YYEKEE (reference sequence). In nucleotides, the CDR3 is TGTGCCAGCGGCCCAACAGGGGCCCAAGAGACCCAGTACTTC. It encodes CASGPTGAQETQYF.

V is TRBV5-4 and J is TRBJ1-2; the match to TRBD1 covers 8 bases. V dropped 4 bases and J dropped 5; count of bases not matched to a gene: 7. This CDR3 contains 14 residues. Germline V gene lookup returns CDR1 SGHNT and CDR2 YYREEE (reference sequence). Here the CDR3 DNA reads TGTGCCAGCAGCACGGGACAGGATCTGTATGGCTACACCTTC. This codes for CASSTGQDLYGYTF.